This paragraph covers one T cell receptor (beta chain) sequence. Its antigen is not identified. All the people who gave samples were healthy bone marrow donors. The sample is drawn from a study of cytomegalovirus exposure and HLA in healthy donors. Study information: Researchers previously reported finding about 110 million unique TCR beta sequences from about 179 million T cells. Notes on the study in general: Using a false discovery rate of 0.05, a later analysis showed that approximately 18,000 TCR beta sequences were associated with HLA alleles. Researchers reportedly found TCR beta sequences accurately predicted most subjects' HLA-A and HLA-B alleles.

Vbeta (60) and Jbeta (13) primers were used in the PCR. Measured with immunoSEQ multiplex PCR; TCRdb has only the in-frame clones, and not every one. This table has tens of thousands of clones, approximately 70% appearing once. V dropped 2 bases and J dropped 3 bases, with 10 bases sitting between them. The CDR3 spans 14 residues. The germline gives CDR1 MNHNS, CDR2 SASEGT. The sample comprised PBMCs. This chain links TRBV6-1 with TRBJ1-1; no reliable D call. The TCR was taken from a man in his sixties in good health and CMV-seronegative. CDR3 bases: TGTGCCAGCAGTGAATTTCGGGGATACACTGAAGCTTTCTTT. It encodes CASSEFRGYTEAFF.